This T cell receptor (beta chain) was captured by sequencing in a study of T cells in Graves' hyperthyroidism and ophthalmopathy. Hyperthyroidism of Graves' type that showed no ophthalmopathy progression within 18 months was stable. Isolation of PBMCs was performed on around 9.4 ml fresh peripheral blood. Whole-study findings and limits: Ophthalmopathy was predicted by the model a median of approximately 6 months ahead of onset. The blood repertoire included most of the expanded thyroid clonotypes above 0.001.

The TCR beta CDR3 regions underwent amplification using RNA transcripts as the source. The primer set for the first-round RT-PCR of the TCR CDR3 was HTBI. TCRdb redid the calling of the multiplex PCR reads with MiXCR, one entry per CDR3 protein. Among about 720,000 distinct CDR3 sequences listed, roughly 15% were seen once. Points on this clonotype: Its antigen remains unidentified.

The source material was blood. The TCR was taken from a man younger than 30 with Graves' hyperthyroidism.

This chain's CDR3 is CSAIRLAGGYEQYF. CDR3 DNA sequence: TGCAGTGCTATCCGACTAGCGGGAGGCTACGAGCAGTACTTC. The gene calls are TRBV20-1 and TRBJ2-7, with 13 bases aligning to TRBD2. Germline-derived CDR1 and CDR2 are DFQATT and SNEGSKA (reference sequence). The CDR3 is 14 residues long. V dropped 4 bases and J dropped 3; count of bases not matched to a gene: 3.